What follows is one T cell receptor beta chain and its context. There are many counts of this clonotype. Its antigen has not been determined. Base qualities are not at hand, and no much larger clone is one base apart. Libraries were constructed by PCR. The sequencing machine was an Illumina HiSeq 2500. TCR libraries were prepared with molecular barcoding, using unique molecular identifiers to normalize TCRbeta repertoire quantification. TCRdb reworked the public reads: Q25 trimming with fastp, MiXCR clone assembly, productive beta chains retained. Each entry merges the rows of one CDR3 protein and shows their most common DNA and genes. This sample lists roughly 590,000 distinct CDR3 sequences; roughly 15% were detected once. The ten top clones hold 0.85% to 1.3% of the sample. The data originate from a study of T-cell reconstitution after alpha-beta-depleted transplantation in children (dated by TCRdb to about 2016). For the study in its entirety: Using TCR repertoire profiling, the study followed T-cell immune reconstitution in a quantitative way in children after TCRalphabeta/CD19-depleted allogeneic hematopoietic cell transplantation.

Via the germline V gene (reference sequence), CDR1 is DFQATT and CDR2 SNEGSKA. The V and J ends are trimmed by 4 bases and 0 bases, leaving 16 bases between them. The CDR3 holds 16 amino acids from the cysteine to the phenylalanine. Of the read, only the CDR3 DNA is kept; its 48 bases are in frame from base 1. The V and J segments used are TRBV20-1 and TRBJ2-1; D gene: possibly TRBD2, on 6 matching bases. The receptor comes from a human donor who donated a stem cell graft to a child with acute myeloid leukemia. Material: PBMCs from the stem cell graft donor, obtained from the stem cell graft. The CDR3 has the sequence CSATGELLSSYNEQFF. The DNA is TGCAGTGCTACGGGGGAGCTCCTTAGCTCCTACAATGAGCAGTTCTTC.